This T cell receptor (beta chain) is drawn from a study of blood T cell repertoires in COVID-19. For the study at large: Collection of acute and convalescent COVID-19 samples took place in the United States, Italy and Spain. The analysed material was cDNA or gDNA that came from T cells, B-cell-depleted T cells, or PBMCs.

The germline CDR1 and CDR2 sequences are SGHRS and YFSETQ. V dropped 4 bases and J dropped 4 bases, with 13 bases sitting between them. The CDR3 has 14 amino acids. Seattle-derived patients entered the study during active infection and were followed longitudinally. Authors' processing steps: How many nucleated cells were present was estimated from reference gene primer amplification. TCRdb keeps only in-frame clones here, not all; method: immunoSEQ multiplex PCR. For V, J and clone size, that table is used; D and trimming come from the DNA. The data show about 250,000 clones, with 65% to 90% seen just once and 5.1% held by the top ten.

J is TRBJ2-3 and V is TRBV5-1; a possible D gene is TRBD2 (7 bases). Material: peripheral blood. The receptor comes from a man aged 50 or older with COVID-19, enrolled during active disease. The CDR3 sequence is CASSPEGGADTQYF. CDR3 DNA sequence: TGCGCCAGCAGCCCGGAGGGGGGGGCAGATACGCAGTATTTT.